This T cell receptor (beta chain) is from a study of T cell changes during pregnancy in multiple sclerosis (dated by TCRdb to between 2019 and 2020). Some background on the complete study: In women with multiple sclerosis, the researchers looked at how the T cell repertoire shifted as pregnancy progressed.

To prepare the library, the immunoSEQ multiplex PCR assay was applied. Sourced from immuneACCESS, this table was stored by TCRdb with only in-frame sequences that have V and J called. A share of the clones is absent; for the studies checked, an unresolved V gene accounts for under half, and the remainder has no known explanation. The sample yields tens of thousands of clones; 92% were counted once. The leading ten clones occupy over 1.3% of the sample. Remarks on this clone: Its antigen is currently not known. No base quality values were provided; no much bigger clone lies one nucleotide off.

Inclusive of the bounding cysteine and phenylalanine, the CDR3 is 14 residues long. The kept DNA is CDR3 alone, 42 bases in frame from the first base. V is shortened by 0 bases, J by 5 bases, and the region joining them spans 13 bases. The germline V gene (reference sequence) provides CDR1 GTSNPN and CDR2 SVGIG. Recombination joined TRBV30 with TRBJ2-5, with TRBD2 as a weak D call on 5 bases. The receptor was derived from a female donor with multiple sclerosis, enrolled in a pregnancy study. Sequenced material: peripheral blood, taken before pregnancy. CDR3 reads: CAWSVGLAAETQYF. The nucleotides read TGTGCCTGGAGTGTCGGGCTAGCTGCGGAGACCCAGTACTTC.